This passage covers 19 T cell receptor beta chains from one sample sequenced in a study of T-cell memory formation after mild COVID-19. TCRdb reprocessed the 5' RACE reads via MiXCR and lists one record per CDR3 protein. This table holds roughly 89,000 distinct CDR3 sequences, approximately 16% found once. The sequenced material came from PBMCs or a T cell subset sorted from them (not recorded which). The receptor set was obtained from a man aged 18 to 29 who had mild COVID-19 (a few samples of this study predate the infection). Cell type and time point are not known.

As concerns this clonotype: One end of the junction is discordant with germline, which a read error may explain. In DNA form, the CDR3 reads TGCGCCAGCATCCAAGTAGGCGCCCATTCTAGTGGTGGCTACACCTTC. This translates into CASIQVGAHSSGGYTF. The chain uses TRBV4-1 and TRBJ1-2; D is uncertain. Per the germline V gene, CDR1 is MGHRA and CDR2 is YSYEKL. This CDR3 region has 16 residues.

This clonotype was observed many times. The chain couples TRBV6-5 to TRBJ2-7, with D tentatively TRBD1 (6 bases). The CDR3 extends over 12 amino acids. Germline CDR1 is MNHEY and CDR2 is SVGAGI. Trimming took 6 bases from V and 6 from J, leaving 12 bases between them. CDR3 region: CASRHTGTEQYV. The CDR3 DNA follows: TGTGCCAGCAGACATACAGGGACCGAGCAGTACGTC.

This clonotype was found a few times. J is TRBJ2-3 and V is TRBV4-1, with D hard to call. The CDR3 spans 13 residues. Germline CDR1 MGHRA, CDR2 YSYEKL. V lost 4 bases to trimming and J lost 2 bases, with 7 bases between them. CDR3 sequence: CASSRVLTDTQYF. Here the CDR3 DNA reads TGCGCCAGCAGCCGGGTCCTCACAGATACGCAGTATTTT.

This clonotype was observed a few times. The chain has TRBV7-2 and TRBJ2-3, with 7 bases identical to TRBD2. The trim removed 7 bases at V and 1 base at J, leaving 11 bases unmatched. The CDR3 length is 16 residues. CDR1 SGHTA and CDR2 FQGNSA come from the germline V gene. The CDR3 DNA sequence: TGTGCCAGCAACCAGGTCCGGGGGGAGGGCACAGATACGCAGTATTTT. This gives the protein CASNQVRGEGTDTQYF.

This chain links TRBV7-2 with TRBJ1-4; D unresolved. In germline, CDR1 is SGHTA, CDR2 FQGNSA. V lost 1 base, J lost 10 bases, and 10 bases lay in between. CDR3 size: 13 residues. CDR3 coding DNA: TGTGCCAGCAGCTTAGGGTTAGAGGGAAAACTGTTTTTT. Translating gives CASSLGLEGKLFF. The variable domain in full, completed from reference TRBV7-2 and TRBJ1-4, reads GAGVSQSPSNKVTEKGKDVELRCDPISGHTALYWYRQSLGQGLEFLIYFQGNSAPDKSGLPSDRFSAERTGGSVSTLTIQRTQQEDSAVYLCASSLGLEGKLFFGSGTQLSVL.

In its sample, this clonotype was seen many times. The chain links TRBV20-1 to TRBJ1-2; 7 bases are shared with TRBD1. This CDR3 region has 12 residues. Germline loops: CDR1 DFQATT, CDR2 SNEGSKA (reference sequence). The V gene end was trimmed by 6 bases and the J gene end by 2 bases; junction bases not matched to a gene: 3. CDR3 residues: CSAMTGNYGYTF. DNA for the CDR3: TGCAGTGCCATGACAGGGAACTATGGCTACACCTTC.

This clonotype came up many times. V is TRBV7-9 and J is TRBJ2-2; TRBD1 matches 7 bases. The CDR3 is 12 residues long. With V trimmed by 5 bases and J by 6 bases, 0 bases remained unmatched. CDR1 and CDR2 from the germline V gene are SEHNR and FQNEAQ (reference sequence). The CDR3 loop reads CASSGTAGELFF. The CDR3 DNA is TGTGCCAGCAGCGGGACAGCCGGGGAGCTGTTTTTT.

This rearrangement joins TRBV6-5 to TRBJ1-2, with D possibly being TRBD1 (6 bases). The CDR3 loop spans 15 amino acids. CDR1 is MNHEY, CDR2 SVGAGI, per germline. The V end was cut by 8 bases, the J end by 1 base, with 17 bases between. CDR3 sequence (DNA): TGTGCCAGCTCCCCAGGAAGGGGGAGTAACTATGGCTACACCTTC. This encodes CASSPGRGSNYGYTF.

This clonotype was counted a few times. This sequence joins TRBV12-3 or TRBV12-4 and TRBJ2-1; TRBD2 matches 9 bases. After removal of 5 bases from V and 10 bases from J, the junction contained 9 bases not matched to a gene. This CDR3 contains 14 residues. CDR3 nucleotides: TGTGCCAGCAGTCCAGGCGGGGGGGTGCACGAGCAGTTCTTC. Amino acid sequence: CASSPGGGVHEQFF.

Only a few counts were recorded for this clonotype. The genes are TRBV9 and TRBJ2-4; 8 bases are shared with TRBD1. Germline CDR1 is SGDLS and CDR2 is YYNGEE. The CDR3 covers 17 residues. Trimming took 4 bases from V and 8 from J; bases not matched to a gene: 17. The CDR3 here is CASSPRTGLSRVDIQYF. CDR3 sequence (DNA): TGTGCCAGCAGCCCTAGGACAGGGCTTTCCCGGGTGGACATTCAGTACTTC.

The chain couples TRBV29-1 to TRBJ1-1; 7 nucleotides agree with TRBD1. V trimming: 5 bases; J trimming: 4 bases; junction bases outside the gene matches: 7. The CDR3 spans 13 residues. From germline, CDR1 is SQVTM and CDR2 ANQGSEA. The CDR3: CSVTQGGRTEAFF. Written as DNA, the CDR3 is TGCAGCGTTACCCAGGGGGGGCGCACTGAAGCTTTCTTT. Variable domain in full (rest from reference TRBV29-1 and TRBJ1-1): SAVISQKPSRDICQRGTSLTIQCQVDSQVTMMFWYRQQPGQSLTLIATANQGSEATYESGFVIDKFPISRPNLTFSTLTVSNMSPEDSSIYLCSVTQGGRTEAFFGQGTRLTVV.

V and J are TRBV2 and TRBJ2-1; tentatively, D is TRBD2 (5 bases). The length of the CDR3 is 15 residues. V was clipped by 3 bases and J by 5 bases, with 14 bases between them. CDR1 is SNHLY, CDR2 FYNNEI, per germline. CDR3 residues: CASSESLASDNEQFF. The CDR3 nucleotides read TGTGCCAGCAGTGAGAGTCTAGCTTCCGACAATGAGCAGTTCTTC.

This clonotype appeared a few times. The V call is TRBV6-5, the J call TRBJ2-2; D unresolved. Trimming cost V 0 bases and J 0 bases, with 14 bases left between them. The CDR3 loop spans 18 amino acids. Germline V lookup: CDR1 MNHEY, CDR2 SVGAGI. The CDR3 is CASSYSIIFIANTGELFF. The CDR3 nucleotides are TGTGCCAGCAGTTACTCGATAATCTTTATCGCGAACACCGGGGAGCTGTTTTTT.

This clonotype was picked up many times. The genes are TRBV5-1 and TRBJ2-7, with no clear D. This CDR3 spans 15 amino acids. The germline V and J ends were trimmed by 0 bases and 0 bases, with 10 bases remaining between them. Germline V gives CDR1 SGHRS, CDR2 YFSETQ. This CDR3 reads CASSLAVLSSYEQYF. The CDR3 nucleotides read TGCGCCAGCAGCTTGGCTGTGCTGAGCTCCTACGAGCAGTACTTC.

This clonotype was counted a few times. As DNA, the CDR3 is TGTGCCATCAGAACAGGGGGCAATGAGCAGTTCTTC. Residues: CAIRTGGNEQFF. This chain joins TRBV10-3 and TRBJ2-1; 8 positions match TRBD1. The CDR3 is 12 residues long. After removal of 6 bases from V and 6 bases from J, the junction contained 1 base not matched to a gene. CDR1 is ENHRY and CDR2 is SYGVKD in the germline V gene.

This clonotype was recorded a few times. The V gene is TRBV7-9, the J gene TRBJ1-3; D possibly corresponds to TRBD1 (6 bases). This CDR3 is 17 amino acids long. Trimming removed 4 bases from V and 0 bases from J, with 16 bases in between. Germline CDR1 and CDR2: SEHNR and FQNEAQ (reference sequence). The CDR3 DNA reads as TGTGCCAGCAGCTCGGGGGCCCATGGCCGCTCTGGAAACACCATATATTTT. Protein sequence: CASSSGAHGRSGNTIYF.

Many counts were recorded for this clonotype. J is TRBJ2-3 and V is TRBV7-8, with D perhaps TRBD2 (6 bases). The CDR3 is 16 amino acids. Germline CDR1 and CDR2: SGHVS and FQNEAQ. Trimming took 6 bases from V and 6 from J, leaving 22 bases between them. CDR3 in DNA: TGTGCCAGCAGTCCCGAACCGGGACTCGGATGGGATACGCAGTATTTT. Translating gives CASSPEPGLGWDTQYF.

There are a few counts of this clonotype. The chain is built from TRBV7-9 and TRBJ1-2; D uncertain. Germline V CDR1 and CDR2: SEHNR, FQNEAQ (reference sequence). V lost 5 bases and J lost 1, with 14 bases in between. CDR3 length: 15 amino acids. The CDR3 here is CASSPRGGINYGYTF. The CDR3 DNA sequence: TGTGCCAGCAGCCCTCGGGGAGGGATTAACTATGGCTACACCTTC. The complete variable domain, with remaining parts taken from reference TRBV7-9 and TRBJ1-2, reads DTGVSQNPRHKITKRGQNVTFRCDPISEHNRLYWYRQTLGQGPEFLTYFQNEAQLEKSRLLSDRFSAERPKGSFSTLEIQRTEQGDSAMYLCASSPRGGINYGYTFGSGTRLTVV.

This chain joins TRBV9 and TRBJ1-6, with TRBD1 matching 7 bases. There are 16 residues in the CDR3. The germline gives CDR1 SGDLS, CDR2 YYNGEE. V trimming: 4 bases; J trimming: 8 bases; junction bases outside the gene matches: 12. CDR3 in DNA: TGTGCCAGCAGCATATACCAGGGGGAGACGGATTCACCCCTCCACTTT. Translation gives CASSIYQGETDSPLHF.